This TCR beta chain was sequenced for a study of vaccination effects on CD4 cells after COVID-19. Ahead of sequencing, the ViraFEST assay grew antigen-specific CD4+ T cells using viral peptide pools. Upon completion of 10 to 11 days in culture, CD4+ T cells were isolated. Nobody among the vaccine recipients had prior SARS-CoV-2 infection (nucleocapsid antibodies were negative). Trimming took off 4 bases at V and 4 bases at J, with 16 bases between the two ends. CDR1 and CDR2 (germline): LNHDA, SQIVND (reference sequence). The CDR3 loop spans 15 amino acids. Assay: immunoSEQ multiplex PCR; the TCRdb copy retains only in-frame clones and omits some. The data hold tens of thousands of clones, with roughly 70% observed a single time. The table lists this clone with a few counts. Its cognate antigen is unknown.

Sequenced material: CD4+ T cells from PBMCs cultured with SARS-CoV-2 spike peptides, taken before COVID-19 vaccination. This chain connects TRBV19 to TRBJ2-5, with D perhaps TRBD2 (5 bases). The sequence was obtained from a human donor who received a COVID-19 vaccine. This CDR3 reads CASSKVLGRRETQYF. DNA of the CDR3: TGTGCCAGTAGTAAGGTACTAGGGCGGAGAGAGACCCAGTACTTC.